Listed here are 9 T cell receptor beta chains from one sample, sequenced in a study of T cells in Graves' hyperthyroidism and ophthalmopathy. Template material for amplifying TCR beta CDR3 regions consisted of RNA transcripts. TCR CDR3 underwent first-round RT-PCR with the HTBI primer set. Using its own MiXCR run on the multiplex PCR reads, TCRdb lists one record per CDR3 protein. The sample has about 640,000 distinct CDR3 sequences; roughly 15% are singletons. Material for sequencing was blood. All receptors come from a woman aged 45 to 65 with Graves' ophthalmopathy.

This clonotype was recorded many times. This chain uses TRBV6-2 or TRBV6-3 with TRBJ2-3; D is unresolved. The germline V gene encodes CDR1 MNHEY and CDR2 SVGEGT. Trimming pared 2 bases from V and 0 bases from J, leaving 3 bases between. This CDR3 is built from 13 residues. The CDR3 sequence: CASSYLSTDTQYF. For the CDR3, the DNA is TGTGCCAGCAGTTACCTTAGCACAGATACGCAGTATTTT.

This clonotype was counted ten times or more. V is TRBV7-2 and J is TRBJ1-1, with 7 bases aligning to TRBD1. Germline V gene data show CDR1 as SGHTA and CDR2 as FQGNSA. V dropped 2 bases and J dropped 5; count of bases not matched to a gene: 8. CDR3 length equals 15 residues. The CDR3 region is CASSLNRYRGTEAFF. CDR3 nucleotide sequence: TGTGCCAGCAGCTTAAATCGGTACAGGGGTACTGAAGCTTTCTTT.

The chain joins TRBV4-1 to TRBJ1-4; D is unclear. Germline CDR1 reads MGHRA; CDR2 reads YSYEKL. Trimming shortened V by 1 base and J by 7 bases, and 16 bases separated the two germline ends. The CDR3 has 16 amino acids. The CDR3 nucleotides read TGCGCCAGCAGCCAAGTCCGGCGAAGCAGGTTTGAAAAACTGTTTTTT. This codes for CASSQVRRSRFEKLFF.

With regard to this clonotype: This clone may be a read error of a much larger clone one base away. The chain links TRBV11-3 to TRBJ1-3; 7 bases align to TRBD1. Germline CDR1 SGHNT, CDR2 YENEEA. CDR3 length: 15 residues. Trimming at V came to 4 bases and at J to 5 bases, leaving 8 bases not matched to a gene. DNA for the CDR3: TGTGCCAGCAGCTACTCCGGGACAGCTAGAAACACCATATATTTT. It codes for CASSYSGTARNTIYF.

In this sample, this clonotype turned up a few times. The CDR3 carries no conserved terminal phenylalanine or tryptophan, so it likely arises from a read error. This chain joins TRBV6-9 and TRBJ2-5; TRBD2 matches 10 bases. Germline assignment: CDR1 MNHGY and CDR2 SVAAGI. The CDR3 runs to 16 residues. V lost 3 bases, J lost 3 bases, and 7 bases stayed unmatched. CDR3 sequence: CASSYPGLADEETQYL. The CDR3 nucleotides read TGTGCCAGCAGTTACCCTGGACTAGCGGACGAAGAGACCCAGTACCTC.

The chain combines TRBV10-1 with TRBJ2-2, with TRBD2 as a possible D gene (6 bases). Per germline, CDR1 WNHNN and CDR2 SYGVQD (reference sequence). The CDR3 has 16 residues. The germline V and J ends were trimmed by 3 bases and 0 bases, with 11 bases remaining between them. CDR3 amino acids: CASSDRLATNTGELFF. The CDR3 nucleotides are TGCGCCAGCAGTGATCGGCTAGCGACGAACACCGGGGAGCTGTTTTTT.

This clonotype was observed at least ten times. The V call is TRBV28, the J call TRBJ2-1; 7 nucleotides agree with TRBD2. The CDR3 loop spans 14 amino acids. Germline V CDR1 and CDR2: MDHEN, SYDVKM. The V gene end was trimmed by 3 bases and the J gene end by 6 bases; junction bases not matched to a gene: 5. For the CDR3, the DNA is TGTGCCAGCAGTTTTGGTGGGAGGGGCAATGAGCAGTTCTTC. It codes for CASSFGGRGNEQFF.

The chain employs TRBV27 and TRBJ2-1, with D uncertain. The CDR3 is 15 residues long. Looked up from germline, CDR1 is MNHEY and CDR2 is SMNVEV (reference sequence). The germline V and J ends were trimmed by 5 bases and 0 bases, with 11 bases remaining between them. DNA of the CDR3: TGTGCCAGCAGTACTACGGGCAACTCCTACAATGAGCAGTTCTTC. Amino acids: CASSTTGNSYNEQFF.

This clonotype was recorded many times. This rearrangement joins TRBV12-3 or TRBV12-4 to TRBJ1-5, with a weak D call TRBD1 (6 bases). V gave up 1 base and J gave up 5 bases, with 12 bases separating them. This CDR3 spans 15 amino acids. CDR3 nucleotides: TGTGCCAGCAGTTTAGGCTGGACAGCATATCAGCCCCAGCATTTT. This codes for CASSLGWTAYQPQHF.